This TCR beta chain was observed in a study of T-cell reconstitution after alpha-beta-depleted transplantation in children. General observations from the study: Newly generated T cells supplied most T-cell counts and diversity one year post-transplant. About two months after transplant, alpha-beta T cells reportedly came from several hundred expanded graft clones.

On this clonotype: Its cognate antigen is unknown.

For TCRbeta, the library was prepared with unique molecular identifiers. A single record per CDR3 protein comes from TCRdb applying MiXCR to the PCR reads. This repertoire shows some 180,000 distinct CDR3 sequences, approximately 6.9% found once; its top ten account for roughly 6%. CDR3 size: 15 residues. The germline gives CDR1 WSHSY, CDR2 SAAADI. J was trimmed by 4 bases and V by 6 bases; bases with no gene match: 5. This receptor was taken from a boy between 2 and 15 years old with acute lymphoblastic leukemia, due to receive a stem cell transplant. This rearrangement joins TRBV10-2 to TRBJ2-1; 11 positions agree with TRBD2. The sample was PBMCs, taken before TCRalphabeta/CD19-depleted stem cell transplant. The CDR3 nucleotides read TGCGCCAGCAGGTTAGCGGGAGGGGCATACAATGAGCAGTTCTTC. Amino acids: CASRLAGGAYNEQFF.